A selection of T cell receptor beta chains follows, all from one sample in a study of T-cell reconstitution after alpha-beta-depleted transplantation in children. TCRdb re-analysed the PCR reads in MiXCR, keeping a single row per CDR3 protein. The table has approximately 300,000 distinct CDR3 sequences, roughly 9.1% seen once; the top ten hold less than 8%. The specimen comprised PBMCs, sampled before TCRalphabeta/CD19-depleted stem cell transplant. These receptors were obtained from a boy under three years old with acute myeloid leukemia, due to receive a stem cell transplant. Each CDR3 is given with its conserved first and last residue. Part of the rows lack a size; the others show once, few, many or a class for expanded clones.

size: many; V: TRBV6-5; CDR3: CASSYQSARLAGGAGELFF
size: many; V: TRBV28; CDR3: CASSFLRIPGHKETQYF
size: many; V: TRBV6-1; CDR3: CASRNGQVNTGELFF
size: many; V: TRBV6-2/TRBV6-3; CDR3: CASSYSTAGLNQPQHF
size: many; V: TRBV5-1; CDR3: CASSLTGQGGYEQYF
size: few; V: TRBV6-1; CDR3: CASSDADRGLDQPQHF
size: -; V: TRBV6-5; CDR3: CASSYSEGSDTQYF
size: -; V: TRBV5-1; CDR3: CASGPRTGNTIYF
size: -; V: TRBV6-2/TRBV6-3; CDR3: CASRRTGNSNQPQHF
size: many; V: TRBV28; CDR3: CASSPGLPGYNEQFF
size: many; V: TRBV6-2/TRBV6-3; CDR3: CASTAAYGWGNQPQHF
size: many; V: TRBV24-1; CDR3: CAISGGSPDTQYF
size: few; V: TRBV5-1; CDR3: CASGAVVPNEQFF
size: many; V: TRBV7-2; CDR3: CASSGDRGSEKLFF
size: -; V: TRBV5-4; CDR3: CAISLDRSVTDTQYF
size: many; V: TRBV11-2; CDR3: CASSPLRNTGELFF
size: many; V: TRBV6-5; CDR3: CASSYPGGRAVGNSPLHF
size: many; V: TRBV6-5; CDR3: CASSYTWQAYGYTF
size: many; V: TRBV5-1; CDR3: CASSIGQGTDTQYF
size: many; V: TRBV7-3; CDR3: CASSLTGTSPYNEQFF
size: -; V: TRBV12-3/TRBV12-4; CDR3: CASSLMGHQPQHF
size: many; V: TRBV4-1; CDR3: CASRPWDSPPYEQYF
size: many; V: TRBV5-1; CDR3: CASSLGGSYNEQFF
size: -; V: TRBV20-1; CDR3: CSARKNSWGALDEQFF
size: -; V: TRBV2; CDR3: CASREAVTLNVLTF
size: many; V: TRBV28; CDR3: CASRKTASGNTIYF
size: few; V: TRBV6-5; CDR3: CASSSVPWAVPRTEAFF
size: many; V: TRBV12-3/TRBV12-4; CDR3: CASSLRGGANEQFF